This passage covers 15 T cell receptor beta chains from one sample sequenced in a study of blood T cell repertoires in COVID-19. Repertoires were generated with immunoSEQ multiplex PCR, while TCRdb's copy carries only in-frame clones and drops some. The sample has under 500,000 clones; around 89% are singletons. Sequencing was done on a sample of peripheral blood. These receptors all come from a woman in her thirties with acute or convalescent COVID-19.

V gene TRBV29-1 combines with J gene TRBJ2-5; a weak D match, TRBD2 (6 bases). The CDR3 length is 16 residues. Germline V gene lookup returns CDR1 SQVTM and CDR2 ANQGSEA. The V end was cut by 4 bases, the J end by 1 base, with 19 bases between. The CDR3 protein is CSVGGAEGLPQETQYF. Here the CDR3 DNA reads TGCAGCGTTGGGGGCGCCGAGGGACTCCCCCAAGAGACCCAGTACTTC.

This clone was seen a handful of times. V and J are TRBV5-1 and TRBJ1-3; D uncertain. This CDR3 spans 15 amino acids. V lost 0 bases and J 4 bases, leaving 11 bases between the germline ends. The germline V gene has CDR1 SGHRS and CDR2 YFSETQ. CDR3 sequence: CASSLGDLGGNTIYF. The DNA for the CDR3 is TGCGCCAGCAGCTTGGGAGACCTGGGCGGAAACACCATATATTTT.

This chain connects TRBV7-6 to TRBJ2-7, with 7 bases fitting TRBD2. This CDR3 contains 16 residues. Unmatched junction bases numbered 10, after V lost 1 base and J lost 4 bases. Per the germline V gene, CDR1 is SGHVS and CDR2 is FNYEAQ. CDR3 loop: CASSLGPSGGIYEQYF. CDR3 DNA sequence: TGTGCCAGCAGCTTAGGACCTTCGGGGGGAATTTACGAGCAGTACTTC. Combining the CDR3 with reference TRBV7-6 and TRBJ2-7 gives the whole variable domain GAGVSQSPRYKVTKRGQDVALRCDPISGHVSLYWYRQALGQGPEFLTYFNYEAQQDKSGLPNDRFSAERPEGSISTLTIQRTEQRDSAMYRCASSLGPSGGIYEQYFGPGTRLTVT.

The rearrangement links TRBV11-2 to TRBJ1-4; D remains unclear. The CDR3 length is 14 residues. Trimming removed 5 bases from V and 7 bases from J, with 14 bases in between. CDR1 and CDR2 (germline): SGHAT, FQNNGV. Here the CDR3 reads CASSLGGIGEKLFF. The CDR3 DNA reads as TGTGCCAGCAGCCTCGGAGGCATAGGTGAAAAACTGTTTTTT.

This chain connects TRBV6-5 to TRBJ2-3; a weak D match, TRBD2 (7 bases). Per the germline V gene, CDR1 is MNHEY and CDR2 is SVGAGI. V lost 6 bases to trimming and J lost 5 bases, with 15 bases between them. The CDR3 has 14 amino acids. CDR3 bases: TGTGCCAGCAGCAGAGGGGGGGGAGGAGATACGCAGTATTTT. Encoded protein: CASSRGGGGDTQYF.

The chain combines TRBV19 with TRBJ2-1; 8 nucleotides line up with TRBD1. J gave up 6 bases and V 6 bases, and 13 bases lay outside the gene matches. The CDR3 length is 16 residues. Germline CDR1 is LNHDA and CDR2 is SQIVND (reference sequence). DNA for the CDR3: TGTGCCAGTAGCGAACCAGGGGGCCTGTTGGTCAATGAGCAGTTCTTC. It translates to CASSEPGGLLVNEQFF.

This clone was seen only a few times. The chain uses TRBV5-1 and TRBJ1-3; no clear D gene. Between the trimmed V and J ends, which lost 3 bases and 1 base, there was a span of 14 bases. This CDR3 contains 16 residues. Germline V lookup: CDR1 SGHRS, CDR2 YFSETQ. CDR3 region: CASSSGLTASGNTIYF. The CDR3 bases are TGCGCCAGCAGCTCCGGGTTGACGGCGTCTGGAAACACCATATATTTT.

This chain links TRBV4-1 with TRBJ2-5; 9 positions agree with TRBD1. The CDR3 is 14 amino acids. V was clipped by 4 bases and J by 3 bases; unmatched bases: 3. Germline CDR1 and CDR2: MGHRA and YSYEKL. CDR3 in amino acids: CASSRTGGKETQYF. The CDR3 nucleotides are TGCGCCAGCAGCCGTACAGGGGGCAAAGAGACCCAGTACTTC.

In this sample, this clone turned up once. CDR3 bases: TGTGCCATCAGTGAGTTAGCGGCTAATGAGCAGTTCTTC. Its protein is CAISELAANEQFF. The chain couples TRBV10-3 to TRBJ2-1; possibly TRBD2 for D (6 bases). Deletions cut 1 base from V and 7 bases from J, with 8 bases between. CDR3 length: 13 residues. Germline CDR1 is ENHRY and CDR2 is SYGVKD.

This clone was observed a single time. The chain employs TRBV11-2 and TRBJ2-5; a possible D gene is TRBD1 (7 bases). The germline V gene has CDR1 SGHAT and CDR2 FQNNGV. V dropped 5 bases and J dropped 1 base, with 23 bases sitting between them. The CDR3 extends over 18 amino acids. CDR3: CASSLSGIGTVSQETQYF. CDR3 bases: TGTGCCAGCAGCCTTAGCGGAATCGGGACAGTCTCCCAAGAGACCCAGTACTTC.

This chain joins TRBV2 and TRBJ2-7; D is possibly TRBD1 (5 bases). V was shortened by 5 bases and J by 4 bases, with 9 bases between the two germline ends. Germline CDR1 and CDR2: SNHLY and FYNNEI. The CDR3 has 12 residues. The CDR3 reads CASSPQGYEQYF. CDR3 nucleotides: TGTGCCAGCAGTCCCCAGGGTTACGAGCAGTACTTC.

The chain uses TRBV5-4 and TRBJ2-7, with a tentative D call TRBD2 (7 bases). Trimming removed 4 bases at V and 7 bases at J, with 12 bases between. CDR1 and CDR2 (germline): SGHNT, YYREEE (reference sequence). The CDR3 runs 12 residues. The CDR3 DNA is TGTGCCAGCAGCCGCGGGGGCGGAGAGCAGTACTTC. Translation gives CASSRGGGEQYF.

About this clone: The junction and the germline gene differ at one end; a read error may be behind it. The chain employs TRBV29-1 and TRBJ1-2; D uncertain. CDR1 SQVTM and CDR2 ANQGSEA come from the germline V gene. This CDR3 spans 13 amino acids. This CDR3 reads CSVGGFHNDGYTF. In DNA, the CDR3 is TGCAGCGTTGGAGGGTTTCATAACGATGGCTACACCTTC. The variable domain in full, completed from reference TRBV29-1 and TRBJ1-2, reads SAVISQKPSRDICQRGTSLTIQCQVDSQVTMMFWYRQQPGQSLTLIATANQGSEATYESGFVIDKFPISRPNLTFSTLTVSNMSPEDSSIYLCSVGGFHNDGYTFGSGTRLTVV.

V gene TRBV16 combines with J gene TRBJ1-5, with 9 positions matching TRBD1. V shed 2 bases and J 4 bases; nucleotides not matched to a gene: 9. The V gene's germline CDR1 is KGHSY and CDR2 FQNENV. The CDR3 extends over 17 amino acids. CDR3 coding DNA: TGTGCCAGCAGCCAACAGCGTCGACAGGGGGGTAATCAGCCCCAGCATTTT. This codes for CASSQQRRQGGNQPQHF.

The chain is built from TRBV18 and TRBJ2-7; 7 bases are a match to TRBD1. Germline V gene lookup returns CDR1 KGHSH and CDR2 LQKENI. The CDR3 extends over 14 amino acids. The V and J ends lost 2 bases and 3 bases, in that order; junction bases with no gene match: 4. The CDR3 nucleotides are TGTGCCAGCTCACCATACAGGGGAGACTACGAGCAGTACTTC. This translates into CASSPYRGDYEQYF.